The 8 T cell receptor beta chains presented below share a single source sample, sequenced in a study of sequential checkpoint blockade in melanoma. TCRdb's table, derived via immunoSEQ multiplex PCR, lists solely in-frame clones and lacks some. The sample yields over 9,500 clones, more than 60% seen once. Treatment indicated: randomized to nivolumab then ipilimumab (arm A) or the reverse (arm B). Sequencing was performed on CD8+ T cells sorted from blood (inferred from file names), taken from a patient given nivolumab and ipilimumab in sequence. The receptors come from a human donor with melanoma.

This clone has just one count. The V and J genes are TRBV7-9 and TRBJ2-6; 8 bases fit TRBD1. CDR1 and CDR2 (germline): SEHNR, FQNEAQ (reference sequence). This CDR3 comprises 16 residues. The V segment lost 5 bases and the J segment 0 bases; nucleotides outside the gene matches: 3. CDR3 sequence: CASSRDRISGANVLTF. In nucleotides, the CDR3 is TGTGCCAGCAGCCGGGACAGGATCTCTGGGGCCAACGTCCTGACTTTC.

This chain connects TRBV28 to TRBJ2-1; D gene ambiguous. The germline gives CDR1 MDHEN, CDR2 SYDVKM. CDR3 size: 11 residues. V was shortened by 0 bases and J by 9 bases, with 3 bases between the two germline ends. For the CDR3, the DNA is TGTGCCAGCAGTTTATGGGCTGAGCAGTTCTTC. Its translation is CASSLWAEQFF. The complete variable domain, with remaining parts taken from reference TRBV28 and TRBJ2-1, reads DVKVTQSSRYLVKRTGEKVFLECVQDMDHENMFWYRQDPGLGLRLIYFSYDVKMKEKGDIPEGYSVSREKKERFSLILESASTNQTSMYLCASSLWAEQFFGPGTRLTVL.

This sequence joins TRBV13 and TRBJ2-7, with TRBD2 matching over 10 bases. With V trimmed by 3 bases and J by 5 bases, 7 bases remained unmatched. Germline CDR1 is PRHDT and CDR2 is FYEKMQ (reference sequence). The CDR3 totals 15 residues. The CDR3 loop reads CASSFSGRGTHEQYF. DNA of the CDR3: TGTGCCAGCAGCTTCAGCGGGAGGGGAACCCACGAGCAGTACTTC.

This clone was seen more than once but under ten times. This CDR3 reads CASSYSPQGTEAFF. The CDR3 bases are TGTGCCAGCAGTTACTCGCCACAGGGCACTGAAGCTTTCTTT. The chain links TRBV6-5 to TRBJ1-1; a weak D match, TRBD1 (6 bases). Per germline, CDR1 MNHEY and CDR2 SVGAGI. This CDR3 contains 14 residues. With 0 bases removed from V and 4 bases from J, the gap between germline ends came to 9 bases.

The rearrangement joins TRBV25-1 to TRBJ1-2; possibly TRBD1 for D (5 bases). The CDR3 contains 13 residues. Trimming removed 4 bases from V and 4 bases from J, with 10 bases in between. Germline CDR1 MGHDK, CDR2 SYGVNS. As DNA, the CDR3 is TGTGCCAGCAGTGGACAGAAGTTCTATGGCTACACCTTC. Amino acids: CASSGQKFYGYTF.

V is TRBV7-3 and J is TRBJ2-1; 8 positions match TRBD2. This CDR3 contains 19 residues. V was pared by 5 bases and J by 3 bases, with 18 bases of the junction left unmatched. Germline V gives CDR1 SGHTA, CDR2 FQGTGA. CDR3 protein: CASSQLPLATSAFYNEQFF. CDR3 DNA sequence: TGTGCCAGCAGCCAGCTGCCCTTAGCGACTAGCGCTTTCTACAATGAGCAGTTCTTC.

V usage is TRBV4-2 and J usage is TRBJ2-7; D uncertain. CDR1 and CDR2 (germline): LGHNA, YNFKEQ. Trimming stripped 1 base from V and 3 bases from J, with 13 bases between. The CDR3 has 15 amino acids. DNA of the CDR3: TGTGCCAGCAGCCAAGCATATGCGCCGAACTACGAGCAGTACTTC. Its protein product is CASSQAYAPNYEQYF.

The genes are TRBV28 and TRBJ1-5; 7 bases line up with TRBD1. This CDR3 contains 18 residues. J gave up 0 bases and V 5 bases, and 13 bases lay outside the gene matches. The germline CDR1 and CDR2 sequences are MDHEN and SYDVKM. The CDR3 nucleotides are TGTGCCAGCAGTCCCCGGGAGATGGGACAGTATAGCAATCAGCCCCAGCATTTT. Translating it yields CASSPREMGQYSNQPQHF.